Sequencing of this T cell receptor (beta chain) was carried out in a study of T cell changes during pregnancy in multiple sclerosis. The repertoire was sequenced with immunoSEQ multiplex PCR; TCRdb's copy has only in-frame clones and lacks some. The sample has approximately 40,000 clones, around 92% seen once. The V end was cut by 5 bases, the J end by 5 bases, with 10 bases between. Germline lookup yields CDR1 SGHRS and CDR2 YFSETQ. The CDR3 loop spans 13 amino acids. Sequenced sample: peripheral blood. This chain uses TRBV5-1 with TRBJ1-4; D is unclear. This TCR was sampled from a female donor with multiple sclerosis, enrolled in a pregnancy study. CDR3 in amino acids: CASSGQVNEKLFF. CDR3 bases: TGCGCCAGCAGTGGTCAGGTCAATGAAAAACTGTTTTTT.